These 14 T cell receptor beta chains originate from one sample sequenced in a study of T cell repertoires in aging, cancer and after chemotherapy (dated by TCRdb to between 2018 and 2020). The sequencer listed for this sample is Illumina MiSeq. Rearranged TRB sequences spanning V, D and J segments were amplified in a multiplex touch-down PCR with a mixed TRB-A/B primer pool. TCRdb reanalyzed the raw reads on its own, using fastp at Q25 for trimming and MiXCR for clone calling, and kept in-frame beta chains. Every distinct CDR3 protein forms one entry, paired with its most common genes and DNA. Counted in this sample were around 1,600 distinct CDR3 sequences; under 60% of them appeared once. 6% to 8% of the sample belongs to the ten largest clones. Genomic DNA extracted from peripheral blood, rather than sorted cells or RNA, was used as the source for amplification of TCR beta rearrangements. The sample taken for sequencing was blood. The receptors here all came from a human donor with a solid tumor.

The rearrangement uses TRBV5-1 and TRBJ1-1, with TRBD1 as a possible D gene (5 bases). V shed 0 bases and J shed 1 base, with 7 bases lying between them. Germline assignment: CDR1 SGHRS and CDR2 YFSETQ. CDR3 length: 14 amino acids. The DNA of the CDR3 is TGCGCCAGCAGCTTGGGGGGCGGGAACACTGAAGCTTTCTTT. Its translation: CASSLGGGNTEAFF.

This clonotype rates as large (0.1 to 1%). The chain uses TRBV30 and TRBJ1-2, with TRBD1 matching over 7 bases. CDR3 size: 15 residues. Germline CDR1 reads GTSNPN; CDR2 reads SVGIG (reference sequence). The V gene end was trimmed by 2 bases and the J gene end by 0 bases; junction bases not matched to a gene: 6. CDR3 protein: CAWSRRDSTNYGYTF. DNA for the CDR3: TGTGCCTGGAGTAGACGGGACAGTACTAACTATGGCTACACCTTC. Full variable domain (remainder filled in from reference TRBV30 and TRBJ1-2): SQTIHQWPATLVQPVGSPLSLECTVEGTSNPNLYWYRQAAGRGLQLLFYSVGIGQISSEVPQNLSASRPQDRQFILSSKKLLLSDSGFYLCAWSRRDSTNYGYTFGSGTRLTVV.

Note on this clonotype: As the CDR3 is not closed by the conserved phenylalanine or tryptophan, this likely results from a read error. The chain carries TRBV29-1 and TRBJ1-2; maybe TRBD1 (6 bases). CDR3 length: 15 amino acids. V lost 4 bases and J 7 bases, leaving 22 bases between the germline ends. The germline V gene encodes CDR1 SQVTM and CDR2 ANQGSEA. The CDR3 bases are TGCAGCGTTGGGACAGCGGGCGATAGTGTGTCTGGCTACACCTTA. Amino acid sequence: CSVGTAGDSVSGYTL.

This clonotype was seen more than once but under ten times. The chain links TRBV6-6 to TRBJ2-7; 7 bases agree with TRBD1. The J segment lost 4 bases and the V segment lost 7 bases, leaving 7 bases of the junction unmatched. The CDR3 is 13 amino acids. The germline gives CDR1 MNHNY, CDR2 SVGAGI (reference sequence). CDR3 region: CASTDRALYEQYF. CDR3 in DNA: TGTGCCAGCACTGACAGGGCGCTGTACGAGCAGTACTTC.

The chain couples TRBV18 to TRBJ2-3; TRBD1 matches at 12 bases. CDR1 KGHSH and CDR2 LQKENI come from the germline V gene. V was clipped by 0 bases and J by 5 bases; unmatched bases: 6. The CDR3 consists of 17 residues. For the CDR3, the DNA is TGTGCCAGCTCACCACCCGGGACAGGGGGCTTCAGAGATACGCAGTATTTT. Translating gives CASSPPGTGGFRDTQYF. The variable domain in full, with the rest retrieved from reference TRBV18 and TRBJ2-3, is NAGVMQNPRHLVRRRGQEARLRCSPMKGHSHVYWYRQLPEEGLKFMVYLQKENIIDESGMPKERFSAEFPKEGPSILRIQQVVRGDSAAYFCASSPPGTGGFRDTQYFGPGTRLTVL.

This sequence joins TRBV29-1 and TRBJ1-2; 10 positions match TRBD1. The germline V gene has CDR1 SQVTM and CDR2 ANQGSEA. J gave up 3 bases and V 7 bases, and 8 bases lay outside the gene matches. This CDR3 has 14 residues. CDR3 bases: TGCAGCGGGAGACAGGGGGCGCCGGACTATGGCTACACCTTC. Translating gives CSGRQGAPDYGYTF.

The V and J genes are TRBV6-1 and TRBJ1-2; TRBD1 might be the D (6 bases). This CDR3 is 14 amino acids long. CDR1 is MNHNS and CDR2 is SASEGT in the germline V gene. V was shortened by 2 bases and J by 5 bases, with 12 bases between the two germline ends. The CDR3 reads CASSERTATYGYTF. CDR3 coding DNA: TGTGCCAGCAGTGAACGGACAGCGACTTATGGCTACACCTTC.

This chain links TRBV6-4 with TRBJ2-6; D remains ambiguous. Germline V gene lookup returns CDR1 MRHNA and CDR2 SNTAGT. The germline V and J ends were trimmed by 5 bases and 0 bases, with 5 bases remaining between them. This CDR3 has 14 amino acids. CDR3 coding DNA: TGTGCCAGCAGTTGGGACTCTGGGGCCAACGTCCTGACTTTC. Protein sequence: CASSWDSGANVLTF.

This clonotype was counted between two and nine times. The chain couples TRBV7-2 to TRBJ1-4; no clear D gene. CDR1 SGHTA and CDR2 FQGNSA come from the germline V gene. Trimming shortened V by 1 base and J by 0 bases, and 6 bases separated the two germline ends. The CDR3 is 15 amino acids. CDR3 DNA sequence: TGTGCCAGCAGCTTAGTGCCCGCAACTAATGAAAAACTGTTTTTT. Translated, it gives CASSLVPATNEKLFF.

Details on this clonotype: Germline and junction disagree at one end, which may indicate a read error. CDR3 nucleotide sequence: TGCAGTGCTGGAGAGGACACTGAAGCTTTCTTT. Amino acid sequence: CSAGEDTEAFF. This chain connects TRBV20-1 to TRBJ1-1; unclear D gene. Germline CDR1 and CDR2: DFQATT and SNEGSKA (reference sequence). The CDR3 sequence is 11 residues long.

The chain couples TRBV7-2 to TRBJ1-1; tentatively, D is TRBD1 (5 bases). This CDR3 spans 14 amino acids. Germline V gene lookup returns CDR1 SGHTA and CDR2 FQGNSA. V lost 2 bases and J 9 bases, leaving 16 bases between the germline ends. This CDR3 is CASSLSAGRVKAFF. The CDR3 nucleotides are TGTGCCAGCAGCTTAAGTGCAGGGAGGGTTAAAGCTTTCTTT.

This clonotype was seen more than once but under ten times. V usage is TRBV6-8 and J usage is TRBJ1-1, with 9 bases that match TRBD1. Germline V gene sequence: CDR1 MNHGY, CDR2 SAAAGT. CDR3 size: 14 residues. V lost 6 bases to trimming and J lost 4 bases; unmatched junction nucleotides: 6. The CDR3 sequence: CASSPTTGGTEAFF. CDR3 nucleotides: TGTGCCAGCAGCCCTACGACAGGGGGCACTGAAGCTTTCTTT.

This clonotype was seen more than once but under ten times. This chain links TRBV30 with TRBJ2-7; either TRBD1 or TRBD2 may fit D (5 bases each). This CDR3 is 13 amino acids long. V was cut by 0 bases and J by 6 bases, with 12 bases left in between. CDR1 is GTSNPN, CDR2 SVGIG, per germline (reference sequence). The CDR3 protein is CAWSVVQRGEQYF. The CDR3 nucleotides read TGTGCCTGGAGTGTCGTTCAGAGGGGCGAGCAGTACTTC.

The V call is TRBV28, the J call TRBJ2-7, with no clear D. This CDR3 is 10 amino acids long. Between the trimmed V and J ends, which lost 6 bases and 5 bases, there was a span of 5 bases. The germline V gene encodes CDR1 MDHEN and CDR2 SYDVKM. The DNA of the CDR3 is TGTGCCAGCAGGGACGACGAGCAGTACTTC. Protein: CASRDDEQYF.